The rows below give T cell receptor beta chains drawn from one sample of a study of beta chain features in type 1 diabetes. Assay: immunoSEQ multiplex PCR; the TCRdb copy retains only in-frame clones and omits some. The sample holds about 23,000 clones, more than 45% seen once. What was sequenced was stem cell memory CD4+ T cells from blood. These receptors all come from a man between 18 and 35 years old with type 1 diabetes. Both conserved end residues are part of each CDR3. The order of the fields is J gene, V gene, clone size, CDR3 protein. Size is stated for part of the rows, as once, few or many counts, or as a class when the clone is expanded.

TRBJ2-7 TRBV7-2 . CASSLGLAGGSEQYF
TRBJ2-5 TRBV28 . CASSPQGAGEQYF
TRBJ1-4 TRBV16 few CASSRRGATNEKLFF
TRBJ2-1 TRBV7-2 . CASSLVSGARVYNEQFF
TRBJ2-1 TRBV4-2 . CASSQVGVNEQFF
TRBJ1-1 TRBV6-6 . CASRVLTLAFF
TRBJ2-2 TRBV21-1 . CASSSTGGNTGELFF
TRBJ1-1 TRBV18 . CASSVGQAETEAFF
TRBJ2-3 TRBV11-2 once CASSLQGAVADTQYF
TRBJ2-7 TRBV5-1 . CASSLAGTGVGEQYF
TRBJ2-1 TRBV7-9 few CASSPQVDEQFF
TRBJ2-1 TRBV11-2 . CASSPGLAGPYNEQFF
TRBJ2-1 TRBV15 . CATSRAAGASSYNEQFF
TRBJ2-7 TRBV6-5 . CASSPPSGRSREQYF
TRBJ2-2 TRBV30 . CAWASGPNTGELFF
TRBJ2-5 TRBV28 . CASSFQTNRDQYF
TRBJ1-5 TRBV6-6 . CASSYRGTGHQPQHF
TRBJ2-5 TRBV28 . CASSQRGVTQYF
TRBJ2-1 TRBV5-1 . CASRTAPSQGNEQFF
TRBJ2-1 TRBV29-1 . CSVLSGISYNEQFF
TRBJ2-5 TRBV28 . CASRTGTASAQYF
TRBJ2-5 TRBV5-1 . CASSLNRGGEETQYF
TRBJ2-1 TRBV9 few CASSVLAGPDNEQFF
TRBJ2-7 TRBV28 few CASSVGQGRWYF
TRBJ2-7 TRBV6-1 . CASSNNKGGIDEQYF
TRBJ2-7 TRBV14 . CASHMLTSGRNYYEQYF
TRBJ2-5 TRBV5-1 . CASVPSGANGETQYF
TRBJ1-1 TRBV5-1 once CASSLAQGAGTEAFF
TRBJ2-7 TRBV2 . CASRPDSSYEQYF
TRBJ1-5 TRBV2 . CASSGERTGNQPQHF
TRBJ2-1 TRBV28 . CASSLWGIGGRAKHEQFF
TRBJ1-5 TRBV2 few CASQGSGNQPQHF
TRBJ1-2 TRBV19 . CASSIDSPGGYGYTF
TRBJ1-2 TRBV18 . CASSPPGRYYGYTF
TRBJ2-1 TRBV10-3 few CAISEQASSYNEQFF
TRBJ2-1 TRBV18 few CASSLRWGEHSNEQFF
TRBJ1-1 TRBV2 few CASSRTASEAFF
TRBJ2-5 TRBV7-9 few CASSPQGGLQETQYF
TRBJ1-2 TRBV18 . CASSPVALQGANYGYTF
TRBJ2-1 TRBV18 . CASSPRLVLSEPGNEQFF
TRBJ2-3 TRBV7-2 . CASSFVSGTGSTDTQYF
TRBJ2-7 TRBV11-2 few CASSHPVAGPYEQYF
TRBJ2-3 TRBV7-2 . CASSLLLRLAGGSDTQYF
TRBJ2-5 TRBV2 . CASSEGLAGDGTQYF